The entry that follows covers one TCR beta chain sequence. Antigen unknown. Time point defined: week 47, end of study. It was 300 ug of mutant IDH1 20-mer peptide that made up each vaccine dose, given with topical imiquimod. Trimming took 2 bases from V and 0 from J; bases not matched to a gene: 12. There are 18 residues in the CDR3. Method: immunoSEQ multiplex PCR; TCRdb's copy keeps in-frame clones and lacks some. The repertoire holds fewer than 85,000 clones, with roughly four fifths as singletons. This specimen belongs to a study of a mutant IDH1 vaccine in newly diagnosed glioma. Sample: PBMCs, taken from a glioma patient whose treatment included an IDH1 peptide vaccine. This sequence joins TRBV5-3 and TRBJ2-7; 9 bases fit TRBD2. TRBV5-3 is recorded as an ORF, its role being uncertain. This receptor was identified in a man in his forties with glioma. As DNA, the CDR3 is TGTGCCAGAAGCTTAAATCCACTAGCGGGCACAAGCTCCTACGAGCAGTACTTC. Its translation is CARSLNPLAGTSSYEQYF.